The entry that follows covers one T cell receptor (beta chain) sequence. Its antigen is unknown. These data belong to a study of T cells expressing NK-cell markers. On the study more broadly: The study sequenced eight donors, seven HCMV-seropositive and one seronegative.

The V gene's germline CDR1 is DFQATT and CDR2 SNEGSKA (reference sequence). CDR3 length equals 14 residues. From its re-call of the 5' RACE reads, TCRdb lists each CDR3 protein once, without DNA. The sample table includes a few hundred thousand distinct CDR3 sequences. Study observations and caveats: These same clonotypes (in several donors) also led the CD3+CD56-NKG2C+ fraction. In roughly six donors, dominant NKG2C+ clonotypes were about 1.0-7.5% of CD8+ T cells. Expanded clones of NKG2C+ T cells had an unclear HCMV specificity.

The clonotype was recovered from a man younger than 35 in good health. This chain joins TRBV20-1 and TRBJ2-3; TCRdb indicates TRBD2, and absent DNA this call remains unverified. Sequenced sample: blood T cells: a sorted CD56 or NKG2C T cell subset, CD4+ or CD8+ T cells, or bulk PBMC T cells (not recorded which). The CDR3 region is CSLDLRGSTDTQYF.